The source of this T cell receptor beta chain is a study of vaccination and CD4 T cells after COVID-19. Study-level background: Controls used CEFX viral epitopes (positive), HIV-1 Nef peptides (negative), or no peptide.

The V gene lost 4 bases and the J gene lost 4 bases, with 17 bases spanning the gap. This CDR3 has 16 amino acids. Germline CDR1 and CDR2: SGHNT and YYREEE (reference sequence). Sequencing of the DNA from cultured CD4+ T cells was carried out with the Oncomine TCR Beta short-read assay. From CD4+ T cells that had been cultured, genomic DNA was extracted. Each CDR3 protein is one row after TCRdb ran MiXCR on the PCR reads. Here the sample spans roughly 10,000 distinct CDR3 sequences, around 30% being singletons. Treatment reported: approximately nine-day PBMC culture with coronavirus spike peptide pools or control peptides (ViraFEST assay). CD4+ T-cell collection from the unexposed donor predated the COVID-19 pandemic (2011-2018). ViraFEST enlarged antigen-specific T cell populations with peptide pools and afterwards sequenced TCRs. Per well, a few million PBMCs were cultured in the presence of around 10 IU/ml IL-2 and 10 ug/ml peptide pools. Researchers grew the cells for about 11 days and then pulled out CD4+ T cells by negative selection.

Comments on this clonotype: Its antigen remains unknown.

The rearrangement joins TRBV5-4 to TRBJ2-2, with D tentatively TRBD2 (7 bases). This clonotype originated in a human donor in good health. The sample comprised CD4+ T cells from blood, cultured in vitro. The DNA for the CDR3 is TGTGCCAGCAGCCCCCAGTTAGGGGGGGCCACCGGGGAGCTGTTTTTT. This codes for CASSPQLGGATGELFF. Drawing the rest from reference TRBV5-4 and TRBJ2-2, the complete variable domain is ETGVTQSPTHLIKTRGQQVTLRCSSQSGHNTVSWYQQALGQGPQFIFQYYREEENGRGNFPPRFSGLQFPNYSSELNVNALELDDSALYLCASSPQLGGATGELFFGEGSRLTVL.